A single sample gave rise to the 15 T cell receptor beta chains below, sequenced in a study of vaccination effects on CD4 cells after COVID-19. After expansion with viral peptide pools in the ViraFEST assay, antigen-specific CD4+ T cells were sequenced. The authors isolated CD4+ T cells after ten to eleven days of culture. Subjects were given two BNT162b2 or mRNA-1273 vaccine doses. Their antigen targets remain unknown. TCRdb keeps only in-frame clones here, not all; method: immunoSEQ multiplex PCR. There are tens of thousands of clones in the sample; less than 80% occur only once, and 1% to 1.5% lies in the top ten. Specimen: CD4+ T cells from PBMCs cultured with HCoV-229E spike peptides, collected after COVID-19 vaccination. These receptor sequences come from a human donor who received a COVID-19 vaccine.

The chain is built from TRBV14 and TRBJ2-3; no reliable D call. The CDR3 runs 11 residues. Trimming took 8 bases from V and 8 from J, leaving 11 bases between them. Germline assignment: CDR1 SGHDN and CDR2 FVKESK. Here the CDR3 reads CASAIGGTQYF. DNA for the CDR3: TGTGCCAGCGCCATCGGCGGTACGCAGTATTTT. The variable domain in full, completed from reference TRBV14 and TRBJ2-3, reads EAGVTQFPSHSVIEKGQTVTLRCDPISGHDNLYWYRRVMGKEIKFLLHFVKESKQDESGMPNNRFLAERTGGTYSTLKVQPAELEDSGVYFCASAIGGTQYFGPGTRLTVL.

The chain recombines TRBV6-5 with TRBJ1-5, with TRBD1 as a possible D gene (6 bases). The germline V gene encodes CDR1 MNHEY and CDR2 SVGAGI. There are 14 residues in the CDR3. V was trimmed by 6 bases and J by 6 bases, leaving 15 bases between them. The DNA for the CDR3 is TGTGCCAGCAGCGGGGGGGCATTGGTTCAGCCCCAGCATTTT. Translating gives CASSGGALVQPQHF.

The V call is TRBV6-6, the J call TRBJ1-1; TRBD1 matches at 10 bases. V lost 6 bases and J lost 4; bases outside the gene matches: 11. Germline V gene sequence: CDR1 MNHNY, CDR2 SVGAGI (reference sequence). This CDR3 region has 16 residues. This CDR3 is CASSHRTGGPVTEAFF. CDR3 DNA: TGTGCCAGCAGCCACCGGACAGGGGGACCCGTCACTGAAGCTTTCTTT.

The chain has TRBV18 and TRBJ2-7; the match to TRBD1 covers 9 bases. Looked up from germline, CDR1 is KGHSH and CDR2 is LQKENI. The V segment lost 2 bases and the J segment 0 bases; nucleotides outside the gene matches: 2. The CDR3 loop spans 15 amino acids. CDR3 sequence (DNA): TGTGCCAGCTCACCAGGACAGGGGATCTCCTACGAGCAGTACGTC. Amino acid sequence: CASSPGQGISYEQYV.

The chain carries TRBV7-8 and TRBJ2-3; the match to TRBD2 covers 7 bases. V lost 3 bases and J lost 2; bases outside the gene matches: 8. The CDR3 spans 16 residues. Germline V gene lookup returns CDR1 SGHVS and CDR2 FQNEAQ. The CDR3 DNA reads as TGTGCCAGCAGCTTGAGACTAGCTACGGTCACAGATACGCAGTATTTT. It translates to CASSLRLATVTDTQYF.

The genes are TRBV18 and TRBJ2-7; 8 bases map to TRBD2. CDR1 is KGHSH, CDR2 LQKENI, per germline. Unmatched junction bases numbered 8, after V lost 4 bases and J lost 3 bases. The CDR3 is 15 amino acids. The CDR3 reads CASSLGGGTNYEQYV. In nucleotides, the CDR3 is TGTGCCAGCTCACTCGGGGGGGGGACAAACTACGAGCAGTACGTC.

J is TRBJ2-7 and V is TRBV28; D may be TRBD2 (5 bases). Germline V gives CDR1 MDHEN, CDR2 SYDVKM. Trimming stripped 6 bases from V and 5 bases from J, with 17 bases between. This CDR3 has 14 residues. For the CDR3, the DNA is TGTGCCAGCAGGTCCGAAAGAGGGAACCACGAGCAGTACGTC. It translates to CASRSERGNHEQYV.

J is TRBJ2-1 and V is TRBV9; tentatively, D is TRBD1 or TRBD2 (5 bases each). The V gene lost 2 bases and the J gene lost 0 bases, with 18 bases spanning the gap. Germline V gene data show CDR1 as SGDLS and CDR2 as YYNGEE. The CDR3 length is 18 residues. CDR3 coding DNA: TGTGCCAGCAGCGTGAAAGACCCCCGGGGCCGCTCCTACAATGAGCAGTTCTTC. Its translation: CASSVKDPRGRSYNEQFF.

V is TRBV3-1 (or the pseudogene TRBV3-2) and J is TRBJ1-1; D might be TRBD1 (6 bases). The V gene's germline CDR1 is LGHDT and CDR2 YNNKEL (reference sequence). The CDR3 loop spans 14 amino acids. Trimming took off 4 bases at V and 4 bases at J, with 13 bases between the two ends. CDR3 nucleotides: TGTGCCAGCAGCCCTCTCACAGGGAGCACTGAAGCTTTCTTT. Protein: CASSPLTGSTEAFF.

Comment on this clone: The junction and the germline gene differ at one end; a read error may be behind it. The chain combines TRBV6-1 with TRBJ1-5, with D hard to call. The CDR3 length is 13 residues. Germline V gene lookup returns CDR1 MNHNS and CDR2 SASEGT. Here the CDR3 reads CASREVGNQPQHF. The CDR3 DNA sequence: TGTGCCAGCAGAGAAGTCGGGAATCAGCCCCAGCATTTT.

This clone was seen more than once but under ten times. The chain carries TRBV10-1 and TRBJ2-5; TRBD2 agrees at 8 bases. The CDR3 is 15 amino acids. After removal of 3 bases from V and 1 base from J, the junction contained 4 bases not matched to a gene. The germline CDR1 and CDR2 sequences are WNHNN and SYGVQD (reference sequence). CDR3 protein: CASSDQGTSQETQYF. The CDR3 DNA follows: TGCGCCAGCAGTGATCAGGGGACTAGCCAAGAGACCCAGTACTTC.

The gene calls are TRBV9 and TRBJ1-2; D is uncertain. V was trimmed by 0 bases and J by 7 bases, leaving 7 bases between them. The CDR3 contains 12 residues. CDR1 is SGDLS and CDR2 is YYNGEE in the germline V gene. CDR3 protein: CASSVVGGGYTF. In DNA, the CDR3 is TGTGCCAGCAGCGTAGTAGGAGGTGGCTACACCTTC.

The gene calls are TRBV7-2 and TRBJ1-2; D gene uncertain. CDR3 length: 11 residues. Trimming shortened V by 7 bases and J by 7 bases, and 10 bases separated the two germline ends. Germline values: CDR1 SGHTA, CDR2 FQGNSA. CDR3 bases: TGTGCCAGCAACATCGGGGTTGGCTACACCTTC. It encodes CASNIGVGYTF.

The chain recombines TRBV28 with TRBJ1-6; D unresolved. V was clipped by 5 bases and J by 8 bases, with 13 bases between them. The germline V gene has CDR1 MDHEN and CDR2 SYDVKM. CDR3 size: 14 residues. CDR3 DNA sequence: TGTGCCAGCAGTCCCGGTCCCCAGGATTCACCCCTCCACTTT. Protein: CASSPGPQDSPLHF.

J is TRBJ2-2 and V is TRBV7-9, with D possibly TRBD2 on 7 matching bases. CDR1 SEHNR and CDR2 FQNEAQ come from the germline V gene (reference sequence). The CDR3 totals 15 residues. The V end lost 4 bases, the J end lost 4 bases, and 13 bases lay between the germline ends. As DNA, the CDR3 is TGTGCCAGCAGCTCTAGGCGGGGGCGCACCGGGGAGCTGTTTTTT. It specifies CASSSRRGRTGELFF.